This T cell receptor (beta chain) originates from a study of post-analysis software for immune sequencing data. Overall study: Recorded disease courses covered relapsing-remitting, secondary progressive and progressive-relapsing multiple sclerosis. Some patients had no subtype annotation.

Unique molecular identifiers were carried by the TCR beta cDNA libraries. Each sample of roughly 0.9 to 11 million input T cells yielded roughly 0.5 million cDNA molecules, so each molecule approximated one T cell. A single record per CDR3 protein comes from TCRdb applying MiXCR to the PCR reads. The sample includes hundreds of thousands of distinct CDR3 sequences, roughly 58% of them seen just once. This clonotype appeared a single time. No antigen is known for it. The CDR3 covers 16 residues. Germline CDR1 reads SNHLY; CDR2 reads FYNNEI. Trimming at V came to 1 base and at J to 11 bases, leaving 14 bases not matched to a gene. Study observations and caveats: The authors found that F measure strongly co-clustered same-batch samples. Comparison of patients with controls showed five TRBV segments more frequent in patients, TRBV5-6, TRBV5-1 and TRBV20-1 among them. Controls showed significantly higher normalized Chao1 diversity than did multiple sclerosis patients.

The rearrangement uses TRBV2 and TRBJ2-5, with 9 positions matching TRBD2. The TCR comes from a girl between 10 and 17 years old with multiple sclerosis. Sequencing used blood. The CDR3 DNA reads as TGTGCCAGCAGTGAAGAGGGGATCGGAGCGGGGGGTTATCAGTACTTC. Amino acids: CASSEEGIGAGGYQYF.